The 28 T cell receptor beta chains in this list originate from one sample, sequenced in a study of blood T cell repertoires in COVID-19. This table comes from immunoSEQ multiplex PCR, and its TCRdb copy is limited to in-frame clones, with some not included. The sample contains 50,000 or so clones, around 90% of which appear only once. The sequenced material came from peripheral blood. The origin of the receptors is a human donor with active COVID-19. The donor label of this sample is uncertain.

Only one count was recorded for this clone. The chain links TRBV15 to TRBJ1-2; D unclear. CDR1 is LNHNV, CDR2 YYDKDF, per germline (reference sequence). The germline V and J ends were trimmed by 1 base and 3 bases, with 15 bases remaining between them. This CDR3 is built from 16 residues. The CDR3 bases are TGTGCCACCAGCAGAGGGGGAACGGGATTATACTATGGCTACACCTTC. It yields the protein CATSRGGTGLYYGYTF.

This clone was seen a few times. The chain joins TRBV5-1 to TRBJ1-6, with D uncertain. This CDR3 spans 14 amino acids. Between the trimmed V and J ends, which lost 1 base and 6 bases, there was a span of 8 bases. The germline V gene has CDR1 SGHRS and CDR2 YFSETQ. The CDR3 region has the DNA TGCGCCAGCAGCTTGACAGTCCCTAATTCACCCCTCCACTTT. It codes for CASSLTVPNSPLHF.

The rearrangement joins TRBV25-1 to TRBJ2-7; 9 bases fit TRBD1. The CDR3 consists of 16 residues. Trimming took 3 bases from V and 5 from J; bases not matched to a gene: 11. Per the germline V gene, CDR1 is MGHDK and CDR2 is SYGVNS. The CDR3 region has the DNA TGTGCCAGCAGTGACCGGGCGGGGACAGGGTACCACGAGCAGTACTTC. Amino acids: CASSDRAGTGYHEQYF.

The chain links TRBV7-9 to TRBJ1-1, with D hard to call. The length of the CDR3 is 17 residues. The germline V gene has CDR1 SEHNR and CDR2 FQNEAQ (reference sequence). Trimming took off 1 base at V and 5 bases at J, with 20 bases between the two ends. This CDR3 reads CASSLVFTAQGGTEAFF. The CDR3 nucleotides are TGTGCCAGCAGCTTAGTTTTTACAGCCCAAGGTGGGACTGAAGCTTTCTTT.

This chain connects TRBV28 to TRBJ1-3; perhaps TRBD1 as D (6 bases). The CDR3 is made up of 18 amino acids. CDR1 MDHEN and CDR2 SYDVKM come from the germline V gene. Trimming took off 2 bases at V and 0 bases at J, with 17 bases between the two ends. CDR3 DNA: TGTGCCAGCAGTTTAGGACGTCAGGGGCACCCCTCTGGAAACACCATATATTTT. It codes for CASSLGRQGHPSGNTIYF.

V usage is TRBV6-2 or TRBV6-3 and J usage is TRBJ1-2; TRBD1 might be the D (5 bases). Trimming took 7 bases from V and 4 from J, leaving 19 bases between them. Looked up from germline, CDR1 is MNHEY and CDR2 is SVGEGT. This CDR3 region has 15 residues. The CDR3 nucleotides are TGTGCCAGCACCCCTGGCCGGGGGGGTGGCTATGGCTACACCTTC. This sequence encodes CASTPGRGGGYGYTF.

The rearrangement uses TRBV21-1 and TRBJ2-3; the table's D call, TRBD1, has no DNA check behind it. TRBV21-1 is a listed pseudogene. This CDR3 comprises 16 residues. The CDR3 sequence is CASGSSGQGAPDTQYF. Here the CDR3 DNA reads TGTGCCAGCGGGTCGAGTGGACAGGGGGCCCCAGATACGCAGTATTTT.

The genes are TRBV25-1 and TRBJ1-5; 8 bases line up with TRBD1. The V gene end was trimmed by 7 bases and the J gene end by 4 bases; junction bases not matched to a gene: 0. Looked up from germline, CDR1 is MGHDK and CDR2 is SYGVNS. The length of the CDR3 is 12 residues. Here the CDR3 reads CASNRGNQPQHF. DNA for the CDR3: TGTGCCAGCAACAGGGGGAATCAGCCCCAGCATTTT.

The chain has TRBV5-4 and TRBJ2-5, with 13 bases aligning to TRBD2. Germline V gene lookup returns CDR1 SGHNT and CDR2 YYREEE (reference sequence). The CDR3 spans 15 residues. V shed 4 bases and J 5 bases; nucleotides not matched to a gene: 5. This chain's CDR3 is CASSAGLAGRETQYF. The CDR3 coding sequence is TGTGCCAGCAGCGCGGGACTAGCGGGGAGGGAGACCCAGTACTTC.

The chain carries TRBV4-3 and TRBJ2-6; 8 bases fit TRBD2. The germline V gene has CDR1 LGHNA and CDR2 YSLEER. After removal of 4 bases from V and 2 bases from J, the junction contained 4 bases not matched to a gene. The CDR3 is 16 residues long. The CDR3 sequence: CASSRAGAAGANVLTF. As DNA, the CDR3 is TGCGCCAGCAGCCGAGCGGGGGCGGCTGGGGCCAACGTCCTGACTTTC.

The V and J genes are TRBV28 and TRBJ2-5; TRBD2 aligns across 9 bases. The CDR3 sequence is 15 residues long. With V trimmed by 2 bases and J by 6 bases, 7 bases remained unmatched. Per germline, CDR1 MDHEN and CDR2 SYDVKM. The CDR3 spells CASSLRGRGEQTQYF. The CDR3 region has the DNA TGTGCCAGCAGTTTACGCGGGAGGGGAGAGCAGACCCAGTACTTC. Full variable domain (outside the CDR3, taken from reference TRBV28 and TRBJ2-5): DVKVTQSSRYLVKRTGEKVFLECVQDMDHENMFWYRQDPGLGLRLIYFSYDVKMKEKGDIPEGYSVSREKKERFSLILESASTNQTSMYLCASSLRGRGEQTQYFGPGTRLLVL.

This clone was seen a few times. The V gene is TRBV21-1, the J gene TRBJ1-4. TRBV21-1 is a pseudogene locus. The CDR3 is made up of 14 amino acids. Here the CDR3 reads CASSKGRGPEKLFF. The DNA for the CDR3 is TGTGCCAGCAGCAAGGGGAGGGGTCCCGAAAAACTGTTTTTT.

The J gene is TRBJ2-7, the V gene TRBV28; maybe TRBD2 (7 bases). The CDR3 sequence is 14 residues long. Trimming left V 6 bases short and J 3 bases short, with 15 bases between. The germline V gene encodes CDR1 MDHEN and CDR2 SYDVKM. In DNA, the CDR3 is TGTGCCAGCAGCCCCTGGGGGGGCGTCTACGAGCAGTACTTC. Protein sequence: CASSPWGGVYEQYF. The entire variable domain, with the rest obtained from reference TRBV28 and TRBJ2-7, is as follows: DVKVTQSSRYLVKRTGEKVFLECVQDMDHENMFWYRQDPGLGLRLIYFSYDVKMKEKGDIPEGYSVSREKKERFSLILESASTNQTSMYLCASSPWGGVYEQYFGPGTRLTVT.

This CDR3 reads CASSLRGTSGSLGTDTQYF. In nucleotides, the CDR3 is TGTGCCAGCAGCTTAAGGGGGACTAGCGGGAGCCTTGGCACAGATACGCAGTATTTT. J is TRBJ2-3 and V is TRBV7-2, with TRBD2 matching over 14 bases. The ends lost 2 bases at V and 1 base at J; junction bases unmatched: 8. Germline V gene lookup returns CDR1 SGHTA and CDR2 FQGNSA. This CDR3 contains 19 residues. The variable domain in full, completed from reference TRBV7-2 and TRBJ2-3, reads GAGVSQSPSNKVTEKGKDVELRCDPISGHTALYWYRQSLGQGLEFLIYFQGNSAPDKSGLPSDRFSAERTGGSVSTLTIQRTQQEDSAVYLCASSLRGTSGSLGTDTQYFGPGTRLTVL.

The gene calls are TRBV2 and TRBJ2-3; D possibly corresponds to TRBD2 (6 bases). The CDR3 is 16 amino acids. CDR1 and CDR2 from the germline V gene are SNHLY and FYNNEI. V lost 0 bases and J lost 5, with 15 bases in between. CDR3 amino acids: CASSEAARRGLDTQYF. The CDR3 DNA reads TGTGCCAGCAGTGAAGCCGCAAGGAGGGGCCTAGATACGCAGTATTTT.

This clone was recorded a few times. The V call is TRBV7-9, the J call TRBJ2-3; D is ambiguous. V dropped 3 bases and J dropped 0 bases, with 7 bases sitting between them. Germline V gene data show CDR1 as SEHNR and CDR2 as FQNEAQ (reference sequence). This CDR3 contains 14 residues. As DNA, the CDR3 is TGTGCCAGCAGCTTGCCAACTAGCACAGATACGCAGTATTTT. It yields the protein CASSLPTSTDTQYF.

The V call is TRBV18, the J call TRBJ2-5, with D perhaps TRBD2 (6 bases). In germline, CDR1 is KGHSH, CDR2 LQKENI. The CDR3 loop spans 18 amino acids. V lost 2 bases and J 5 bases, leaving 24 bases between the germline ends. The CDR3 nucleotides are TGTGCCAGCTCACCAAAGACCGGAGGAGGACTACTCAGGGAGACCCAGTACTTC. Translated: CASSPKTGGGLLRETQYF. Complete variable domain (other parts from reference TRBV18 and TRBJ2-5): NAGVMQNPRHLVRRRGQEARLRCSPMKGHSHVYWYRQLPEEGLKFMVYLQKENIIDESGMPKERFSAEFPKEGPSILRIQQVVRGDSAAYFCASSPKTGGGLLRETQYFGPGTRLLVL.

DNA for the CDR3: TGTGCCACCAGTGACCAGCTAGCGGGGGGCACCTACAATGAGCAGTTCTTC. The encoded protein is CATSDQLAGGTYNEQFF. This chain links TRBV24-1 with TRBJ2-1; 11 bases agree with TRBD2. V dropped 4 bases and J dropped 2; count of bases not matched to a gene: 6. CDR1 and CDR2 (germline): KGHDR, SFDVKD. CDR3 length: 17 residues.

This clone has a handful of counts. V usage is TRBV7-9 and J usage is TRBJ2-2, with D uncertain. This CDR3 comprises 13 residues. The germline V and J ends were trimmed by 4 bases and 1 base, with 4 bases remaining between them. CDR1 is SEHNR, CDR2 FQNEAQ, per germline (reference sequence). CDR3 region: CASSSRNTGELFF. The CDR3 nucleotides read TGTGCCAGCAGCTCTCGGAACACCGGGGAGCTGTTTTTT. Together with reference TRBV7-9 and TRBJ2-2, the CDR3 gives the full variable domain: DTGVSQNPRHKITKRGQNVTFRCDPISEHNRLYWYRQTLGQGPEFLTYFQNEAQLEKSRLLSDRFSAERPKGSFSTLEIQRTEQGDSAMYLCASSSRNTGELFFGEGSRLTVL.

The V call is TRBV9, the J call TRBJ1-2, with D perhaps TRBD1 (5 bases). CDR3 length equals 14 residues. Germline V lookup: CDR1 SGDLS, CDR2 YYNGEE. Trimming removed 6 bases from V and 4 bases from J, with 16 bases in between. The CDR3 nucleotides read TGTGCCAGCACCCGGGACTCCCAAACCTATGGCTACACCTTC. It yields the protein CASTRDSQTYGYTF.

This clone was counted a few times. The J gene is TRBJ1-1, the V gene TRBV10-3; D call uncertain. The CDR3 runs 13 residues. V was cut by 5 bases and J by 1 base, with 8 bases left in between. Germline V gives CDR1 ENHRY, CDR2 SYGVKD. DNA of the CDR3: TGTGCCATCAGTTCCACAGCGAACACTGAAGCTTTCTTT. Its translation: CAISSTANTEAFF.

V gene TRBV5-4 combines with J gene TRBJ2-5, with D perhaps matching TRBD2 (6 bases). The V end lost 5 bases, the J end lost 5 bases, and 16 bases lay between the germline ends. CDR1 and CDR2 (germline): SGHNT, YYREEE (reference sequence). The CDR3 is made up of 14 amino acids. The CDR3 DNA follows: TGTGCCAGCAGAGCCGGGAGCTTAGGGGAGACCCAGTACTTC. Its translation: CASRAGSLGETQYF.

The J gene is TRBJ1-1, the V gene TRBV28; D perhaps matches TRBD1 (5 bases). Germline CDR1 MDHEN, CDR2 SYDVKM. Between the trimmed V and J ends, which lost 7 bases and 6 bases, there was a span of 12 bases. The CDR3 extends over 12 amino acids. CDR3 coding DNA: TGTGCCAGCATGGAGGGGCTGGCTGAAGCTTTCTTT. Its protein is CASMEGLAEAFF.

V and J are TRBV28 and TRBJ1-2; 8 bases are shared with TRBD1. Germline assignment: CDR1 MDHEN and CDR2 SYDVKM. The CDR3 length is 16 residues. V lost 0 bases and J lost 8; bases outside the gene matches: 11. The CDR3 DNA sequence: TGTGCCAGCAGTTTATGGACAGGGGTTAAGGGTGGGGGCTACACCTTC. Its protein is CASSLWTGVKGGGYTF.

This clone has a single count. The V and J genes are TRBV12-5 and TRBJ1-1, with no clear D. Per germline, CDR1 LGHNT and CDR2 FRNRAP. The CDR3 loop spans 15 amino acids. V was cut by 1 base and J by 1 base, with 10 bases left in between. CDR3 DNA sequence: TGTGCTAGTGGTTTGGGTTGGGGAGGGAACACTGAAGCTTTCTTT. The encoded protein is CASGLGWGGNTEAFF.

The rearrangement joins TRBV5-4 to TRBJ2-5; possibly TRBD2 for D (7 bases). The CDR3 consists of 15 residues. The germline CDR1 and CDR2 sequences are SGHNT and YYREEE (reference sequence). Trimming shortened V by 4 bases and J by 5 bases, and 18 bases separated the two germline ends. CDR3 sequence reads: CASSRGGSTAETQYF. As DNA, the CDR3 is TGTGCCAGCAGCAGGGGGGGCAGTACGGCCGAGACCCAGTACTTC.

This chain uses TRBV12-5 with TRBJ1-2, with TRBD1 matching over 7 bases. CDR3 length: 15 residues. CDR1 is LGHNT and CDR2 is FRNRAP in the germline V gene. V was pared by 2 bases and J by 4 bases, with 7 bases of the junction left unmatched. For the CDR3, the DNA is TGTGCTAGTGGTTTGACAGGGGAGCGGAGCTATGGCTACACCTTC. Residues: CASGLTGERSYGYTF.

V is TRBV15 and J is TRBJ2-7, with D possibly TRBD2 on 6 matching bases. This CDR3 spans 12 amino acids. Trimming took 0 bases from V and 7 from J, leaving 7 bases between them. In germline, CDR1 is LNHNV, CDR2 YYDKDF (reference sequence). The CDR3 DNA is TGTGCCACCAGCAGAGATGGGGGGGAGCAGTACTTC. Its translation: CATSRDGGEQYF. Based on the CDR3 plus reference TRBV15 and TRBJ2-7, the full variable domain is DAMVIQNPRYQVTQFGKPVTLSCSQTLNHNVMYWYQQKSSQAPKLLFHYYDKDFNNEADTPDNFQSRRPNTSFCFLDIRSPGLGDTAMYLCATSRDGGEQYFGPGTRLTVT.